Sequencing of this T cell receptor beta chain was carried out in a study of blood T cell repertoires in COVID-19. Study-wide background: Whether acute or convalescent, the COVID-19 samples came from the United States, Italy and Spain. PBMCs, B-cell-depleted T cells, or T cells were the source of the cDNA or gDNA that made up the material.

Enrollment of patients from Seattle took place during active infection, with longitudinal follow-up. In the original analysis: Using reference gene primer amplification, nucleated cell counts were estimated. The data were produced by immunoSEQ multiplex PCR, yet TCRdb's version contains in-frame clones alone and is incomplete. V and J calls and clone size are as listed in that table; D and trimming were resolved from the DNA. The data contain about 200,000 clones, 94% of them singletons. V gave up 8 bases and J gave up 7 bases, with 14 bases separating them. The CDR3 contains 12 residues. Germline values: CDR1 LNHDA, CDR2 SQIVND (reference sequence).

V and J are TRBV19 and TRBJ1-1; tentative D call: TRBD1 (5 bases). The sample was peripheral blood. The source of this sequence is a man aged 25 to 40 with COVID-19, enrolled during active disease. CDR3 region: CASSWGVIEAFF. CDR3 DNA sequence: TGTGCCAGTTCGTGGGGGGTGATTGAAGCTTTCTTT.